One sample yielded the 10 T cell receptor beta chains listed below, sequenced in a study of chemoradiotherapy in HPV16-positive cancers. TCRdb keeps only in-frame clones here, not all; method: immunoSEQ multiplex PCR. The sample shows around 30,000 clones, around 93% of them seen only once. The source material was blood, sampled from a patient who underwent chemoradiotherapy. The receptors stem from a human donor with HPV-associated anogenital cancer.

This chain joins TRBV5-1 and TRBJ2-5, with D possibly TRBD2 on 5 matching bases. CDR1 and CDR2 (germline): SGHRS, YFSETQ. The CDR3 runs 14 residues. V was shortened by 4 bases and J by 2 bases, with 12 bases between the two germline ends. For the CDR3, the DNA is TGCGCCAGCAGCATGGAGGCTTTACAAGAGACCCAGTACTTC. It codes for CASSMEALQETQYF.

This clone was found once. The V and J genes are TRBV27 and TRBJ2-1; 8 positions agree with TRBD2. This CDR3 is built from 14 residues. V dropped 6 bases and J dropped 7; count of bases not matched to a gene: 8. CDR1 MNHEY and CDR2 SMNVEV come from the germline V gene (reference sequence). CDR3 region: CASSFGGAINEQFF. Here the CDR3 DNA reads TGTGCCAGCAGCTTCGGGGGGGCCATAAATGAGCAGTTCTTC.

The CDR3 DNA reads as TGTGCCAGCAGCCTAGGACAGGGCCCCTGGGCGTCTAACACTGAAGCTTTCTTT. This sequence encodes CASSLGQGPWASNTEAFF. The chain combines TRBV28 with TRBJ1-1, with 8 bases aligning to TRBD1. V was pared by 6 bases and J by 2 bases, with 17 bases of the junction left unmatched. The germline gives CDR1 MDHEN, CDR2 SYDVKM. The CDR3 extends over 18 amino acids.

This chain connects TRBV4-3 to TRBJ2-7; 8 bases match TRBD2. Germline CDR1 is LGHNA and CDR2 is YSLEER. The length of the CDR3 is 16 residues. V was pared by 1 base and J by 3 bases, with 8 bases of the junction left unmatched. The CDR3 region has the DNA TGCGCCAGCAGCCAAGCGGCTGGCGGGGGGTACTACGAGCAGTACTTC. Residues: CASSQAAGGGYYEQYF.

The chain has TRBV6-6 and TRBJ2-7, with unresolved D. Trimming removed 10 bases from V and 4 bases from J, with 14 bases in between. CDR3 length: 12 residues. Germline V gives CDR1 MNHNY, CDR2 SVGAGI (reference sequence). CDR3 sequence reads: CATSEASYEQYF. CDR3 nucleotide sequence: TGTGCCACCTCTGAGGCCTCATACGAGCAGTACTTC.

The V and J genes are TRBV5-1 and TRBJ2-7, with D tentatively TRBD1 (5 bases). Germline V CDR1 and CDR2: SGHRS, YFSETQ. CDR3 length equals 16 residues. V shed 0 bases and J shed 2 bases, with 15 bases lying between them. Here the CDR3 DNA reads TGCGCCAGCAGCTTGGGGGGCAGGGCAAGGACCTACGAGCAGTACTTC. This sequence encodes CASSLGGRARTYEQYF.

In its sample, this clone was seen a few times. The genes are TRBV28 and TRBJ1-2; D remains unclear. The CDR3 contains 13 residues. The germline V gene encodes CDR1 MDHEN and CDR2 SYDVKM. Between the trimmed V and J ends, which lost 2 bases and 4 bases, there was a span of 8 bases. For the CDR3, the DNA is TGTGCCAGCAGTTTACAGCCATCCTATGGCTACACCTTC. Translation: CASSLQPSYGYTF.

V is TRBV19 and J is TRBJ2-7; 10 positions agree with TRBD2. Trimming removed 5 bases from V and 7 bases from J; junction bases left unmatched: 11. Germline V CDR1 and CDR2: LNHDA, SQIVND (reference sequence). This CDR3 spans 15 amino acids. The CDR3 protein is CASSFASGSLGEQYF. For the CDR3, the DNA is TGTGCCAGTAGTTTCGCTAGCGGGAGTCTGGGGGAGCAGTACTTC.

This chain connects TRBV7-2 to TRBJ2-1; no clear D gene. There are 19 residues in the CDR3. CDR1 is SGHTA and CDR2 is FQGNSA in the germline V gene. Trimming shortened V by 1 base and J by 0 bases, and 19 bases separated the two germline ends. CDR3 sequence: CASSLVGLASSSSYNEQFF. CDR3 sequence (DNA): TGTGCCAGCAGCTTAGTAGGATTAGCTTCTAGTAGCTCCTACAATGAGCAGTTCTTC.

This clone was recorded once. The rearrangement uses TRBV27 and TRBJ2-7; D gene ambiguous. The length of the CDR3 is 13 residues. Germline V lookup: CDR1 MNHEY, CDR2 SMNVEV (reference sequence). Trimming pared 5 bases from V and 0 bases from J, leaving 8 bases between. The CDR3 protein is CASSRVPSYEQYF. For the CDR3, the DNA is TGTGCCAGCAGTCGGGTTCCCTCCTACGAGCAGTACTTC.